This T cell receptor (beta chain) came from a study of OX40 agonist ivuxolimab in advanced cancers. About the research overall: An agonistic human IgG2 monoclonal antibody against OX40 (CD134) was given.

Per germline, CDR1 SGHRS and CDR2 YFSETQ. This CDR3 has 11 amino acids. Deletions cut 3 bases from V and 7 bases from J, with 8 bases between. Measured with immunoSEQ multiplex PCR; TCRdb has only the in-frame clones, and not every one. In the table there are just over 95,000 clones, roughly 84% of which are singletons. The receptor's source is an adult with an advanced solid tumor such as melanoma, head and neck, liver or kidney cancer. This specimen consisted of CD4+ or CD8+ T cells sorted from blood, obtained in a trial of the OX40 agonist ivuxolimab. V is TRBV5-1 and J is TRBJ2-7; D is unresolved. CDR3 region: CASSSGEEQYF. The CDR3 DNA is TGCGCCAGCAGCTCTGGCGAGGAGCAGTACTTC.